These 28 T cell receptor beta chains share one sample of origin, sequenced in a study of blood T cell repertoires in COVID-19. Measured with immunoSEQ multiplex PCR; TCRdb has only the in-frame clones, and not every one. Here the sample spans roughly 250,000 clones, roughly 80% being singletons. Sequencing was performed on peripheral blood. The source is a person aged 65-85 years with COVID-19, enrolled during active disease.

This sequence joins TRBV6-5 and TRBJ2-7; 8 positions agree with TRBD2. The CDR3 loop spans 14 amino acids. Germline V gene data show CDR1 as MNHEY and CDR2 as SVGAGI. V shed 6 bases and J 4 bases; nucleotides not matched to a gene: 8. CDR3: CASRSGTRVYEQYF. The CDR3 nucleotides are TGTGCCAGCAGGTCCGGGACTAGAGTGTACGAGCAGTACTTC.

This sequence joins TRBV14 and TRBJ1-2, with 9 bases fitting TRBD1. V was clipped by 9 bases and J by 6 bases; unmatched bases: 5. Germline CDR1 and CDR2: SGHDN and FVKESK. The CDR3 runs 12 residues. This CDR3 is CARPGQGHGYTF. CDR3 bases: TGTGCCAGACCGGGACAGGGTCATGGCTACACCTTC.

The V gene is TRBV7-9, the J gene TRBJ1-2; a possible D gene is TRBD1 (5 bases). The germline V gene has CDR1 SEHNR and CDR2 FQNEAQ (reference sequence). The CDR3 loop spans 14 amino acids. With 0 bases removed from V and 6 bases from J, the gap between germline ends came to 11 bases. The CDR3 is CASSLAGVEHGYTF. For the CDR3, the DNA is TGTGCCAGCAGCTTAGCAGGGGTAGAGCATGGCTACACCTTC.

The J gene is TRBJ2-1, the V gene TRBV4-3; 12 bases line up with TRBD2. Germline-derived CDR1 and CDR2 are LGHNA and YSLEER. V lost 3 bases and J lost 0; bases outside the gene matches: 3. CDR3 length equals 17 residues. The chain's CDR3 is CASSQGTSGFSYNEQFF. The CDR3 DNA is TGCGCCAGCAGCCAGGGGACTAGCGGGTTCTCCTACAATGAGCAGTTCTTC.

The chain has TRBV2 and TRBJ2-5, with a weak D call TRBD2 (5 bases). Trimming shortened V by 6 bases and J by 5 bases, and 16 bases separated the two germline ends. This CDR3 is 14 amino acids long. The V gene's germline CDR1 is SNHLY and CDR2 FYNNEI. The CDR3 DNA reads TGTGCCAGCAGCCCACGGCGGGTAGGGGAGACCCAGTACTTC. Encoded protein: CASSPRRVGETQYF.

This clone was recorded once. The chain has TRBV6-5 and TRBJ1-5; possibly TRBD1 for D (5 bases). The V gene's germline CDR1 is MNHEY and CDR2 SVGAGI. This CDR3 has 16 amino acids. Trimming stripped 1 base from V and 0 bases from J, with 10 bases between. CDR3 in amino acids: CASSYLGAVSNQPQHF. The CDR3 region has the DNA TGTGCCAGCAGTTACTTAGGGGCGGTTAGCAATCAGCCCCAGCATTTT.

The rearrangement uses TRBV27 and TRBJ1-4; 11 nucleotides match TRBD1. Per germline, CDR1 MNHEY and CDR2 SMNVEV (reference sequence). Germline trimming cut 6 bases from V and 8 bases from J; bases unmatched to any gene: 5. This CDR3 spans 14 amino acids. CDR3 nucleotide sequence: TGTGCCAGCAGCGTGGGACAGGGGGGAGAAAAACTGTTTTTT. Residues: CASSVGQGGEKLFF.

V is TRBV4-2 and J is TRBJ2-5; TRBD2 aligns across 12 bases. Germline CDR1 and CDR2: LGHNA and YNFKEQ. V trimming: 3 bases; J trimming: 0 bases; junction bases outside the gene matches: 8. The CDR3 runs to 18 residues. The CDR3 DNA reads TGTGCCAGCAGCCAGCAGACTAGCGGGAGCCTGTACCAAGAGACCCAGTACTTC. Amino acid sequence: CASSQQTSGSLYQETQYF.

The V gene is TRBV29-1, the J gene TRBJ2-7, with D possibly matching TRBD1 (6 bases). From germline, CDR1 is SQVTM and CDR2 ANQGSEA. V lost 8 bases to trimming and J lost 5 bases, with 19 bases between them. The CDR3 consists of 13 residues. CDR3 loop: CSTLQGFPNEQYF. Here the CDR3 DNA reads TGCAGCACCCTTCAGGGGTTCCCGAACGAGCAGTACTTC.

V and J are TRBV7-3 and TRBJ2-5; 9 bases match TRBD2. The junction had 2 bases not matched to a gene; V was cut back by 2 bases and J by 1 base. Germline V lookup: CDR1 SGHTA, CDR2 FQGTGA. The CDR3 is 15 residues long. DNA of the CDR3: TGTGCCAGCAGCTTAGTAGCGGGGGTCCAAGAGACCCAGTACTTC. Protein sequence: CASSLVAGVQETQYF.

The chain employs TRBV30 and TRBJ1-5; TRBD1 might be the D (5 bases). The germline gives CDR1 GTSNPN, CDR2 SVGIG (reference sequence). Trimming removed 3 bases from V and 5 bases from J, with 11 bases in between. CDR3 length equals 13 residues. The CDR3 nucleotides read TGTGCCTGGAGCGGGGGGAAAGATCAGCCCCAGCATTTT. Amino acid sequence: CAWSGGKDQPQHF.

The chain uses TRBV9 and TRBJ2-7, with 8 bases matching TRBD2. There are 15 residues in the CDR3. Germline trimming cut 3 bases from V and 3 bases from J; bases unmatched to any gene: 8. Germline V gene data show CDR1 as SGDLS and CDR2 as YYNGEE. The CDR3 bases are TGTGCCAGCAGCGGGGCGGGAGGACCCCTCTACGAGCAGTACTTC. Translating gives CASSGAGGPLYEQYF.

The chain is built from TRBV29-1 and TRBJ1-3; D is uncertain. The V end was cut by 2 bases, the J end by 4 bases, with 6 bases between. Germline V CDR1 and CDR2: SQVTM, ANQGSEA. This CDR3 spans 12 amino acids. CDR3 nucleotide sequence: TGCAGCGTTGAATTCGGGGGAAACACCATATATTTT. Translation: CSVEFGGNTIYF. Full variable domain (rest looked up from reference TRBV29-1 and TRBJ1-3): SAVISQKPSRDICQRGTSLTIQCQVDSQVTMMFWYRQQPGQSLTLIATANQGSEATYESGFVIDKFPISRPNLTFSTLTVSNMSPEDSSIYLCSVEFGGNTIYFGEGSWLTVV.

V is TRBV19 and J is TRBJ1-5; a possible D gene is TRBD1 (6 bases). The germline gives CDR1 LNHDA, CDR2 SQIVND (reference sequence). CDR3 length: 13 residues. V shed 7 bases and J shed 6 bases, with 13 bases lying between them. This CDR3 reads CASNYREGQPQHF. The CDR3 region has the DNA TGTGCCAGTAACTACAGGGAGGGTCAGCCCCAGCATTTT.

This chain uses TRBV20-1 with TRBJ2-2, with 10 bases that match TRBD2. The CDR3 contains 15 residues. J lost 0 bases, V lost 3 bases, and 1 base had no gene match. Germline-derived CDR1 and CDR2 are DFQATT and SNEGSKA (reference sequence). DNA for the CDR3: TGCAGTGCTAGTCTAGCGGGAGCGAACACCGGGGAGCTGTTTTTT. This translates into CSASLAGANTGELFF.

The V call is TRBV6-1, the J call TRBJ1-4, with D perhaps matching TRBD1 (5 bases). Germline CDR1 MNHNS, CDR2 SASEGT. The CDR3 has 14 amino acids. The V end lost 2 bases, the J end lost 8 bases, and 12 bases lay between the germline ends. CDR3 nucleotide sequence: TGTGCCAGCAGTGAAAGCAGGGTAGGCGAAAAACTGTTTTTT. It specifies CASSESRVGEKLFF.

V gene TRBV6-5 combines with J gene TRBJ2-2; D gene ambiguous. Germline CDR1 is MNHEY and CDR2 is SVGAGI. The CDR3 contains 14 residues. The V and J ends lost 7 bases and 8 bases respectively, with 17 bases between them. CDR3 amino acids: CASTPNLVVGELFF. The CDR3 bases are TGTGCCAGCACCCCGAACCTAGTGGTTGGGGAGCTGTTTTTT.

The V call is TRBV29-1, the J call TRBJ2-5; D gene uncertain. V lost 1 base to trimming and J lost 5 bases, with 8 bases between them. The germline CDR1 and CDR2 sequences are SQVTM and ANQGSEA. This CDR3 is 12 amino acids long. The CDR3 DNA sequence: TGCAGCGTTGAAGTATCACAGGAGACCCAGTACTTC. Amino acid sequence: CSVEVSQETQYF.

The chain uses TRBV9 and TRBJ2-5, with 9 bases lining up with TRBD2. Germline V gene data show CDR1 as SGDLS and CDR2 as YYNGEE. This CDR3 region has 15 residues. J was trimmed by 5 bases and V by 4 bases; bases with no gene match: 9. The CDR3 region has the DNA TGTGCCAGCAGCCAGCTTAGCGGGGGTGGGGAGACCCAGTACTTC. Translation: CASSQLSGGGETQYF.

This chain joins TRBV30 and TRBJ1-2, with 8 bases that match TRBD1. Germline V gene sequence: CDR1 GTSNPN, CDR2 SVGIG (reference sequence). The CDR3 has 13 amino acids. V dropped 0 bases and J dropped 8; count of bases not matched to a gene: 5. CDR3 in DNA: TGTGCCTGGAGTGTACAGGGGGGGTCCGGCTACACCTTC. Residues: CAWSVQGGSGYTF.

In its sample, this clone was seen a few times. The chain recombines TRBV5-1 with TRBJ1-1; TRBD1 matches at 10 bases. The CDR3 has 14 amino acids. Germline lookup yields CDR1 SGHRS and CDR2 YFSETQ. Unmatched junction bases numbered 5, after V lost 3 bases and J lost 6 bases. CDR3 DNA: TGCGCCAGCAGCTCGACAGGGGGCGCGTCTGAAGCTTTCTTT. Amino acid sequence: CASSSTGGASEAFF. Complete variable domain (other parts from reference TRBV5-1 and TRBJ1-1): KAGVTQTPRYLIKTRGQQVTLSCSPISGHRSVSWYQQTPGQGLQFLFEYFSETQRNKGNFPGRFSGRQFSNSRSEMNVSTLELGDSALYLCASSSTGGASEAFFGQGTRLTVV.

CDR3 amino acids: CASSPRDRVVTEAFF. CDR3 nucleotide sequence: TGTGCCAGCAGCCCGAGGGACAGGGTAGTCACTGAAGCTTTCTTT. The chain carries TRBV5-5 and TRBJ1-1; 9 bases match TRBD1. The CDR3 spans 15 residues. Germline values: CDR1 SGHKS, CDR2 YYEKEE (reference sequence). Trimming took 4 bases from V and 4 from J; bases not matched to a gene: 8. Full variable domain (missing parts from reference TRBV5-5 and TRBJ1-1): DAGVTQSPTHLIKTRGQQVTLRCSPISGHKSVSWYQQVLGQGPQFIFQYYEKEERGRGNFPDRFSARQFPNYSSELNVNALLLGDSALYLCASSPRDRVVTEAFFGQGTRLTVV.

This clone was seen just once. The rearrangement joins TRBV7-9 to TRBJ2-1; 9 bases are a match to TRBD1. J was trimmed by 2 bases and V by 5 bases; bases with no gene match: 4. The CDR3 is 15 amino acids. Germline-derived CDR1 and CDR2 are SEHNR and FQNEAQ (reference sequence). The CDR3 protein is CASSQRQGAYNEQFF. Written as DNA, the CDR3 is TGTGCCAGCAGCCAACGACAGGGGGCCTACAATGAGCAGTTCTTC.

The J gene is TRBJ2-5, the V gene TRBV18, with TRBD1 as a possible D gene (6 bases). The CDR3 sequence is 14 residues long. V was cut by 3 bases and J by 4 bases, with 12 bases left in between. Per the germline V gene, CDR1 is KGHSH and CDR2 is LQKENI. In DNA form, the CDR3 reads TGTGCCAGCTCACCGGAAGGGGGAATAGAGACCCAGTACTTC. Its protein is CASSPEGGIETQYF. The full variable domain, its missing parts supplied by reference TRBV18 and TRBJ2-5, is NAGVMQNPRHLVRRRGQEARLRCSPMKGHSHVYWYRQLPEEGLKFMVYLQKENIIDESGMPKERFSAEFPKEGPSILRIQQVVRGDSAAYFCASSPEGGIETQYFGPGTRLLVL.

The chain combines TRBV7-2 with TRBJ1-2; 7 bases line up with TRBD1. CDR3 size: 14 residues. The germline gives CDR1 SGHTA, CDR2 FQGNSA. V lost 5 bases and J lost 3; bases outside the gene matches: 6. CDR3: CASSRDRVDYGYTF. In DNA form, the CDR3 reads TGTGCCAGCAGCCGCGACAGGGTGGACTATGGCTACACCTTC.

The chain carries TRBV7-9 and TRBJ2-1; D is possibly TRBD2 (6 bases). CDR1 is SEHNR and CDR2 is FQNEAQ in the germline V gene (reference sequence). The CDR3 is made up of 13 amino acids. Deletions cut 5 bases from V and 14 bases from J, with 19 bases between. Here the CDR3 DNA reads TGTGCCAGCAGCACATCGGGACTCCCGAAGGAGTTCTTC. Protein product: CASSTSGLPKEFF.

The rearrangement uses TRBV5-1 and TRBJ1-1; D call uncertain. The germline V and J ends were trimmed by 4 bases and 4 bases, with 17 bases remaining between them. The CDR3 has 15 amino acids. Per the germline V gene, CDR1 is SGHRS and CDR2 is YFSETQ. The CDR3 nucleotides are TGCGCCAGCAGCCCTAGCGGGAGTGAGACCACTGAAGCTTTCTTT. This translates into CASSPSGSETTEAFF.

This clone appeared once. The V call is TRBV2, the J call TRBJ1-1, with 9 positions matching TRBD1. Germline CDR1 is SNHLY and CDR2 is FYNNEI. CDR3 length equals 14 residues. The V and J ends lost 2 bases and 7 bases, in that order; junction bases with no gene match: 5. The CDR3 protein is CASSELGTGSEAFF. DNA for the CDR3: TGTGCCAGCAGTGAATTAGGGACAGGGAGTGAAGCTTTCTTT.